The rows below give T cell receptor beta chains drawn from one sample of a study of lymphopenia after photon versus proton radiotherapy. Produced via immunoSEQ multiplex PCR; TCRdb's table is partial and in-frame only. Of more than 30,000 clones detected, 70% to 90% appear once; the ten largest clones hold about 2.9%. The sequencing here drew on peripheral blood, taken from a patient treated with photon-based radiotherapy. Receptor source: a man aged 45-60 years with gastric cancer. The CDR3 runs from the conserved cysteine through the conserved F or W. A D gene is named only where the DNA matches it firmly. Expanded clones are given a class, and other clones once, few, many or no size at all.

v_gene	d_gene	j_gene	abundance	CDR3aa	CDR3nt
TRBV9	TRBD2	TRBJ2-3	NA	CASSVASGRVADTQYF	TGTGCCAGCAGCGTAGCCAGCGGGAGAGTAGCAGATACGCAGTATTTT
TRBV18	NA	TRBJ1-1	NA	CASSPERVNTEAFF	TGTGCCAGCTCACCGGAAAGGGTGAACACTGAAGCTTTCTTT
TRBV6-1	TRBD1	TRBJ1-5	NA	CASSTGAYSNQPQHF	TGTGCCAGCAGCACAGGGGCTTATAGCAATCAGCCCCAGCATTTT
TRBV7-2	NA	TRBJ1-2	NA	CASSLDLGRDCGYTF	TGTGCCAGCAGCTTAGATTTGGGACGGGACTGTGGCTACACCTTC
TRBV18	TRBD1	TRBJ2-7	once	CASSPFMTGTGSYEQYF	TGTGCCAGCTCACCCTTCATGACCGGGACAGGCTCCTACGAGCAGTACTTC
TRBV7-2	NA	TRBJ2-2	NA	CASSQSLDLRHGTGELFF	TGTGCCAGCAGCCAATCCCTAGACCTACGGCATGGCACCGGGGAGCTGTTTTTT
TRBV4-1	TRBD1	TRBJ2-5	NA	CASSRSGQGFLETQYF	TGCGCCAGCAGTAGATCGGGACAGGGGTTTCTAGAGACCCAGTACTTC
TRBV6-6	TRBD2	TRBJ2-1	NA	CASSRWREPGNEQFF	TGTGCCAGCAGTCGCTGGCGGGAGCCAGGGAATGAGCAGTTCTTC
TRBV5-6	TRBD1	TRBJ2-7	NA	CASSSNRGKSGESYEQYF	TGTGCCAGCAGCTCGAACAGGGGAAAGAGCGGAGAATCCTACGAGCAGTACTTC
TRBV13	TRBD1	TRBJ1-2	NA	CASSSKGQAYSYGYTF	TGTGCCAGCAGCTCCAAGGGACAGGCCTATTCCTATGGCTACACCTTC
TRBV5-1	NA	TRBJ2-1	NA	CASSLAGQFNEQFF	TGCGCCAGCAGCTTGGCGGGACAATTCAATGAGCAGTTCTTC
TRBV5-1	NA	TRBJ2-3	NA	CASRNAYRRQSTDTQYF	TGCGCCAGCAGAAATGCTTACAGGCGGCAGAGCACAGATACGCAGTATTTT
TRBV11-3	NA	TRBJ2-5	NA	CASSLGGTYQETQYF	TGTGCCAGCAGCTTGGGCGGGACTTACCAAGAGACCCAGTACTTC
TRBV27	NA	TRBJ2-2	NA	CASSLRSGNTGELFF	TGTGCCAGCAGTTTACGGTCAGGGAACACCGGGGAGCTGTTTTTT
TRBV28	NA	TRBJ2-5	NA	CASSLGGAQETQYF	TGTGCCAGCAGTTTAGGGGGGGCGCAAGAGACCCAGTACTTC
TRBV5-1	TRBD1	TRBJ2-5	NA	CASNRQGGGETQYF	TGCGCCAGCAATCGACAGGGCGGCGGAGAGACCCAGTACTTC
TRBV11-2	TRBD1	TRBJ2-2	few	CASSYFRGPNTGELFF	TGTGCCAGCAGTTATTTCAGGGGGCCGAACACCGGGGAGCTGTTTTTT
TRBV7-3	TRBD1	TRBJ2-2	NA	CASSWTGTGELFF	TGTGCCAGCAGCTGGACAGGGACCGGGGAGCTGTTTTTT
TRBV5-6	TRBD2	TRBJ2-5	NA	CASSSGLVETQYF	TGTGCCAGCAGCTCAGGACTAGTGGAGACCCAGTACTTC
TRBV12-5	NA	TRBJ1-1	NA	CASSANNQNTEAFF	TGTGCTAGTTCGGCGAACAACCAGAACACTGAAGCTTTCTTT
TRBV7-9	NA	TRBJ2-5	once	CASSLAVSGETQYF	TGTGCCAGCAGCTTAGCGGTCTCAGGGGAGACCCAGTACTTC
TRBV18	NA	TRBJ2-3	NA	CASSPDPGWRTDTQYF	TGTGCCAGCTCACCGGACCCGGGGTGGAGAACAGATACGCAGTATTTT
TRBV5-4	TRBD2	TRBJ2-3	NA	CASSLGGSGRATDTQYF	TGTGCCAGCAGCTTGGGTGGTAGCGGGAGGGCCACAGATACGCAGTATTTT
TRBV4-3	NA	TRBJ2-5	NA	CASSRGTEETQYF	TGCGCCAGCAGCCGAGGGACTGAAGAGACCCAGTACTTC
TRBV4-1	TRBD2	TRBJ2-3	NA	CASSGLAGGPKQYF	TGCGCCAGCAGCGGACTAGCGGGAGGGCCGAAGCAGTATTTT
TRBV5-4	TRBD1	TRBJ1-2	NA	CASSQNPGQGAAGGYTF	TGTGCCAGCAGCCAGAATCCGGGACAGGGGGCAGCGGGGGGCTACACCTTC
TRBV29-1	NA	TRBJ2-2	NA	CSVPGNTGELFF	TGCAGCGTTCCAGGGAACACCGGGGAGCTGTTTTTT
TRBV7-8	NA	TRBJ2-1	once	CASSLSGGPLYNEQFF	TGTGCCAGCAGCTTAAGCGGCGGGCCACTTTACAATGAGCAGTTCTTC
TRBV7-2	TRBD1	TRBJ1-2	NA	CASSRRQGANYGYTF	TGTGCCAGCAGCCGGAGACAGGGAGCTAACTATGGCTACACCTTC